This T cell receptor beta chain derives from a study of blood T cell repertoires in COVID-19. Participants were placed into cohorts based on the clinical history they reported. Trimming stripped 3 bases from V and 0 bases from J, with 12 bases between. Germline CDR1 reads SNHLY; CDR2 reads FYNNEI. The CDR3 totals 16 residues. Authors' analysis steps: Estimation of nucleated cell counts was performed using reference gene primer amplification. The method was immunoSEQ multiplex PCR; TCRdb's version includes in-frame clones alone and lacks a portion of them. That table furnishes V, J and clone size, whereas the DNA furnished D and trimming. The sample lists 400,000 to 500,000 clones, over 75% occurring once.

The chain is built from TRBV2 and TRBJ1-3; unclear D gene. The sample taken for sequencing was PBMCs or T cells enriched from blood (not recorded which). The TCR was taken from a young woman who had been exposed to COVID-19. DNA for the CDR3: TGTGCCAGCAGTGATGAAGGACTGTACTCTGGAAACACCATATATTTT. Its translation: CASSDEGLYSGNTIYF.